The 20 T cell receptor beta chains presented below share a single source sample, sequenced in a study of blood T cell repertoires in COVID-19 (dated by TCRdb to about 2020). The receptor library was made with the immunoSEQ multiplex PCR assay. Imported from immuneACCESS, the table was reduced by TCRdb to in-frame sequences with V and J called. These copies leave out some clones; in studies compared against another copy, an unresolved V gene accounts for under half, and the cause of the remainder is not known. This sample lists 200,000 to 250,000 clones; approximately 80% were detected once. The biggest ten clones account for about 1.8% of the sample. The sequencing sample was made of PBMCs or T cells enriched from blood (not recorded which). The receptor set was obtained from a man aged 55 to 70 who had recovered from COVID-19.

The rearrangement joins TRBV4-2 to TRBJ2-1; perhaps TRBD1 as D (7 bases). V lost 1 base to trimming and J lost 5 bases, with 12 bases between them. Germline values: CDR1 LGHNA, CDR2 YNFKEQ. CDR3 length: 15 residues. This CDR3 is CASSQGRGANNEQFF. CDR3 DNA: TGTGCCAGCAGCCAAGGCAGGGGGGCCAACAATGAGCAGTTCTTC.

This sequence joins TRBV29-1 and TRBJ2-1, with no clear D. Germline V CDR1 and CDR2: SQVTM, ANQGSEA. Deletions cut 8 bases from V and 3 bases from J, with 5 bases between. The CDR3 sequence is 10 residues long. The CDR3 DNA is TGCAGCTCCTTCTACAATGAGCAGTTCTTC. It specifies CSSFYNEQFF.

The V gene is TRBV5-1, the J gene TRBJ1-4; D unclear. Germline V gene sequence: CDR1 SGHRS, CDR2 YFSETQ. This CDR3 has 15 residues. V was pared by 0 bases and J by 3 bases, with 9 bases between. DNA of the CDR3: TGCGCCAGCAGCTTGGCTGGAGAACCTAATGAAAAACTGTTTTTT. This sequence encodes CASSLAGEPNEKLFF.

V gene TRBV7-2 combines with J gene TRBJ1-1; D is unclear. CDR1 is SGHTA and CDR2 is FQGNSA in the germline V gene. This CDR3 is built from 14 residues. The germline V and J ends were trimmed by 2 bases and 1 base, with 8 bases remaining between them. Here the CDR3 DNA reads TGTGCCAGCAGCTTAAGTGGCACGAACACTGAAGCTTTCTTT. Translation: CASSLSGTNTEAFF.

The chain links TRBV18 to TRBJ1-2; D is uncertain. V shed 5 bases and J shed 1 base, with 11 bases lying between them. CDR3 size: 14 residues. CDR1 and CDR2 (germline): KGHSH, LQKENI. This CDR3 is CASSSAAVNYGYTF. CDR3 bases: TGTGCCAGCTCATCGGCAGCGGTTAACTATGGCTACACCTTC.

V gene TRBV27 combines with J gene TRBJ1-3; D is ambiguous. The CDR3 contains 15 residues. Germline CDR1 MNHEY, CDR2 SMNVEV (reference sequence). V was shortened by 4 bases and J by 0 bases, with 10 bases between the two germline ends. The CDR3 protein is CASSSQEGSGNTIYF. DNA of the CDR3: TGTGCCAGCAGTTCCCAAGAGGGCTCTGGAAACACCATATATTTT.

The chain uses TRBV12-3 or TRBV12-4 and TRBJ1-1, with TRBD1 matching 7 bases. This CDR3 contains 13 residues. V dropped 0 bases and J dropped 10; count of bases not matched to a gene: 5. The CDR3 is CASSLAQGVVAFF. CDR3 sequence (DNA): TGTGCCAGCAGTTTAGCGCAGGGGGTTGTAGCTTTCTTT.

V and J are TRBV5-1 and TRBJ1-2, with D maybe TRBD1 (6 bases). The germline CDR1 and CDR2 sequences are SGHRS and YFSETQ. The CDR3 loop spans 14 amino acids. Trimming stripped 3 bases from V and 2 bases from J, with 11 bases between. Here the CDR3 reads CASSSGQLNYGYTF. The CDR3 DNA reads as TGCGCCAGCAGCTCGGGACAACTAAACTATGGCTACACCTTC.

The chain recombines TRBV27 with TRBJ2-1; 7 bases line up with TRBD2. Germline V gives CDR1 MNHEY, CDR2 SMNVEV (reference sequence). Germline trimming cut 1 base from V and 3 bases from J; bases unmatched to any gene: 3. The CDR3 runs 15 residues. CDR3 region: CASSLFRTSYNEQFF. The CDR3 DNA reads TGTGCCAGCAGTTTATTTCGGACTAGCTACAATGAGCAGTTCTTC.

This chain links TRBV5-1 with TRBJ1-2; a weak D match, TRBD1 (5 bases). Trimming stripped 0 bases from V and 4 bases from J, with 13 bases between. This CDR3 has 15 amino acids. Germline CDR1 SGHRS, CDR2 YFSETQ. CDR3 coding DNA: TGCGCCAGCAGCTTGGGGCTTAGGGGTACCTATGGCTACACCTTC. It codes for CASSLGLRGTYGYTF.

The V call is TRBV11-3, the J call TRBJ1-2, with D possibly TRBD1 on 6 matching bases. The CDR3 has 14 amino acids. The germline gives CDR1 SGHNT, CDR2 YENEEA. V lost 1 base to trimming and J lost 2 bases, with 8 bases between them. CDR3 in DNA: TGTGCCAGCAGCTTAGGAGGACAGAACTATGGCTACACCTTC. Amino acid sequence: CASSLGGQNYGYTF.

Points on this clone: The sample carries other DNA sequences with the same CDR3. V and J are TRBV15 and TRBJ1-5; D possibly corresponds to TRBD1 (6 bases). The CDR3 is made up of 15 amino acids. The germline V and J ends were trimmed by 3 bases and 3 bases, with 12 bases remaining between them. The germline CDR1 and CDR2 sequences are LNHNV and YYDKDF (reference sequence). The CDR3 here is CATSRETGFNQPQHF. CDR3 nucleotides: TGTGCCACCAGCAGGGAAACAGGGTTCAATCAGCCCCAGCATTTT. Full variable domain (missing parts from reference TRBV15 and TRBJ1-5): DAMVIQNPRYQVTQFGKPVTLSCSQTLNHNVMYWYQQKSSQAPKLLFHYYDKDFNNEADTPDNFQSRRPNTSFCFLDIRSPGLGDTAMYLCATSRETGFNQPQHFGDGTRLSIL.

In this sample, this clone turned up once. The genes are TRBV9 and TRBJ2-7, with 7 bases that match TRBD1. V trimming: 3 bases; J trimming: 4 bases; junction bases outside the gene matches: 7. CDR3 size: 14 residues. Germline CDR1 is SGDLS and CDR2 is YYNGEE. The CDR3 region has the DNA TGTGCCAGCAGCGCGACAGGGAGTGGATACGAGCAGTACTTC. Encoded protein: CASSATGSGYEQYF.

The rearrangement joins TRBV27 to TRBJ1-6; D is ambiguous. Germline V gives CDR1 MNHEY, CDR2 SMNVEV (reference sequence). Trimming shortened V by 3 bases and J by 0 bases, and 15 bases separated the two germline ends. This CDR3 has 18 residues. CDR3 nucleotide sequence: TGTGCCAGCAGTTTTTCAGGCCCCTCAAGCTCCTATAATTCACCCCTCCACTTT. Translated: CASSFSGPSSSYNSPLHF.

This chain uses TRBV5-1 with TRBJ2-1, with a weak D call TRBD1 (6 bases). The CDR3 is made up of 13 amino acids. CDR1 SGHRS and CDR2 YFSETQ come from the germline V gene. V shed 3 bases and J shed 8 bases, with 12 bases lying between them. CDR3 loop: CASSYIQGYEQFF. CDR3 bases: TGCGCCAGCAGCTACATACAGGGATATGAGCAGTTCTTC.

The J gene is TRBJ2-5, the V gene TRBV5-1, with D possibly TRBD1 on 6 matching bases. The V end lost 1 base, the J end lost 2 bases, and 12 bases lay between the germline ends. Germline V CDR1 and CDR2: SGHRS, YFSETQ. The CDR3 extends over 15 amino acids. CDR3 DNA: TGCGCCAGCAGCTTGCTGGGGGCTTGGCAAGAGACCCAGTACTTC. As protein: CASSLLGAWQETQYF. Using reference TRBV5-1 and TRBJ2-5 for the parts outside the CDR3, the full variable domain is KAGVTQTPRYLIKTRGQQVTLSCSPISGHRSVSWYQQTPGQGLQFLFEYFSETQRNKGNFPGRFSGRQFSNSRSEMNVSTLELGDSALYLCASSLLGAWQETQYFGPGTRLLVL.

This clone is a singleton in its sample. The rearrangement uses TRBV10-3 and TRBJ1-2; a possible D gene is TRBD1 (5 bases). This CDR3 has 15 residues. Germline CDR1 and CDR2: ENHRY and SYGVKD. The germline V and J ends were trimmed by 0 bases and 4 bases, with 12 bases remaining between them. CDR3 sequence: CAISESGQAPYGYTF. DNA for the CDR3: TGTGCCATCAGTGAGTCGGGGCAGGCACCCTATGGCTACACCTTC.

The genes are TRBV19 and TRBJ1-1; no clear D. The CDR3 has 12 residues. Trimming pared 3 bases from V and 5 bases from J, leaving 7 bases between. From germline, CDR1 is LNHDA and CDR2 SQIVND (reference sequence). The CDR3 spells CASSMRQTEAFF. For the CDR3, the DNA is TGTGCCAGTAGTATGAGGCAGACTGAAGCTTTCTTT.

The V gene is TRBV7-2, the J gene TRBJ1-1; D unresolved. There are 15 residues in the CDR3. CDR1 is SGHTA and CDR2 is FQGNSA in the germline V gene. Trimming left V 4 bases short and J 1 base short, with 13 bases between. CDR3 amino acids: CASSSRAPSNTEAFF. CDR3 coding DNA: TGTGCCAGCAGCTCGCGGGCCCCCTCGAACACTGAAGCTTTCTTT. Variable domain in full (rest from reference TRBV7-2 and TRBJ1-1): GAGVSQSPSNKVTEKGKDVELRCDPISGHTALYWYRQSLGQGLEFLIYFQGNSAPDKSGLPSDRFSAERTGGSVSTLTIQRTQQEDSAVYLCASSSRAPSNTEAFFGQGTRLTVV.

This chain links TRBV18 with TRBJ2-7; tentatively, D is TRBD1 (6 bases). The germline CDR1 and CDR2 sequences are KGHSH and LQKENI. The length of the CDR3 is 13 residues. Deletions cut 2 bases from V and 6 bases from J, with 11 bases between. CDR3 region: CASSPTDSLEQYF. DNA for the CDR3: TGTGCCAGCTCACCAACGGACAGCCTCGAGCAGTACTTC.